Below, one T cell receptor (beta chain) is given with its context. This record belongs to a study of blood T cell repertoires in COVID-19. Using immunoSEQ multiplex PCR, the repertoire was profiled, and TCRdb retains in-frame clones only, with some absent. The sample includes about 180,000 clones, 70% to 90% of them seen just once. This CDR3 is built from 12 residues. From germline, CDR1 is MNHNS and CDR2 SASEGT. The germline V and J ends were trimmed by 2 bases and 5 bases, with 7 bases remaining between them. The receptor's source is a man in his fifties or sixties with acute or convalescent COVID-19. The sample taken for sequencing was peripheral blood. This chain uses TRBV6-1 with TRBJ2-7; TRBD2 is a possible D gene (5 bases). CDR3 DNA: TGTGCCAGCAGTGAAAGCGGACACGAGCAGTACTTC. Encoded protein: CASSESGHEQYF.